This T cell receptor beta chain was profiled in a study of graft-versus-host responses after intestinal transplantation. At the level of the study: Multivisceral, liver-intestinal, or isolated intestinal transplants were received by the recipients.

General study findings and limits: Analysis identified GvH clones in recipient marrow, with some appearing first in ileum or blood.

CDR1 is SGHTA and CDR2 is FQGNSA in the germline V gene. Trimming left V 5 bases short and J 2 bases short, with 17 bases between. The CDR3 runs to 16 residues. About this clone itself: Antigen unknown.

Repertoires were generated with immunoSEQ multiplex PCR, while TCRdb's copy carries only in-frame clones and drops some. This sample yields 35,000 to 45,000 clones, of which approximately 96% are seen a single time; roughly 0.58% belongs to the top ten. This sample comprised unstimulated CD8+ T cells sorted from spleen or lymph node cells, obtained before transplant. This chain connects TRBV7-2 to TRBJ2-3; the D gene could be TRBD1 or TRBD2 (5 bases each). The receptor comes from a human donor who was the organ donor for an intestinal transplant. The CDR3 region is CASSRITGPDTDTQYF. DNA for the CDR3: TGTGCCAGCAGCCGAATCACGGGGCCCGACACAGATACGCAGTATTTT.